These T cell receptor beta chains were read from a single sample in a study of cytomegalovirus exposure and HLA in healthy donors. Data came from immunoSEQ multiplex PCR; TCRdb stores just in-frame clones and leaves some out. The data show roughly 180,000 clones, with 65% to 85% seen just once and 2.4% held by the top ten. What was sequenced was PBMCs. The origin of the receptors is a male donor in good health and CMV-seronegative. Each CDR3 is given with its conserved first and last residue. The D gene is left open where the match is weak. Part of the rows lack a size; the others show once, few, many or a class for expanded clones.

>TRBV5-6|few|TRBJ1-1|NA
CASSLHPPTEPGCHTEAFF
TGTGCCAGCAGCCTCCACCCTCCAACAGAACCGGGGTGTCACACTGAAGCTTTCTTT
>TRBV27|NA|TRBJ1-6|NA
CASSHGIAGDYNSPLHF
TGTGCCAGCAGCCACGGAATAGCGGGGGATTATAATTCACCCCTCCACTTT
>TRBV28|NA|TRBJ2-7|NA
CASTPSLASYEQYF
TGTGCCAGCACCCCCAGTCTAGCCTCCTACGAGCAGTACTTC
>TRBV6-5|NA|TRBJ1-5|TRBD1
CASKLSGQGAQPQHF
TGTGCCAGCAAACTCTCGGGACAGGGAGCCCAGCCCCAGCATTTT
>TRBV11-2|once|TRBJ2-7|TRBD2
CASSLEVAGAYEQYF
TGTGCCAGCAGCTTAGAAGTAGCGGGAGCCTACGAGCAGTACTTC
>TRBV7-9|NA|TRBJ2-1|TRBD2
CASSKGTLGLAGANEQFF
TGTGCCAGCAGCAAGGGGACGCTGGGACTAGCGGGAGCTAATGAGCAGTTCTTC
>TRBV7-2|NA|TRBJ1-1|NA
CASSLISGSATEAFF
TGTGCCAGCAGCTTAATTTCGGGGTCCGCCACTGAAGCTTTCTTT
>TRBV30|NA|TRBJ2-7|TRBD1
CAWRQGVPPYEQYF
TGTGCCTGGCGACAGGGGGTCCCTCCCTACGAGCAGTACTTC
>TRBV5-6|NA|TRBJ2-7|TRBD2
CASSPESGSLYEQYF
TGTGCCAGCAGCCCCGAGAGCGGGAGTCTCTACGAGCAGTACTTC
>TRBV7-9|NA|TRBJ2-2|NA
CASSPRQGGPGELFF
TGTGCCAGCAGTCCGCGGCAGGGTGGCCCCGGGGAGCTGTTTTTT
>TRBV28|NA|TRBJ2-7|TRBD1
CASRVTRGQGVYEQYF
TGTGCCAGCAGAGTTACCCGGGGACAGGGGGTCTACGAGCAGTACTTC
>TRBV28|NA|TRBJ1-5|NA
CASRPEAGTGQPQHF
TGTGCCAGCAGGCCTGAGGCGGGGACGGGTCAGCCCCAGCATTTT
>TRBV6-5|NA|TRBJ2-2|NA
CASSYSSGWSTGELFF
TGTGCCAGCAGTTACTCGTCAGGGTGGAGCACCGGGGAGCTGTTTTTT
>TRBV6-4|NA|TRBJ1-2|TRBD1
CASSPQGEGGYTF
TGTGCCAGCAGTCCACAGGGGGAAGGTGGCTACACCTTC
>TRBV27|NA|TRBJ2-7|TRBD2
CASSLNSGSYEQYF
TGTGCCAGCAGTTTAAATAGCGGGAGCTACGAGCAGTACTTC
>TRBV6-5|NA|TRBJ1-5|NA
CASSAPGLNQPQHF
TGTGCCAGCAGCGCCCCGGGACTAAATCAGCCCCAGCATTTT